The sequence of this TCR beta chain was determined in a study of blood T cell repertoires in COVID-19. Study information: In each case, the material was cDNA or gDNA derived from T cells, B-cell-depleted T cells, or PBMCs.

Seattle's enrolled individuals joined amid active infection and were then monitored longitudinally. CDR1 and CDR2 from the germline V gene are SGHVS and FNYEAQ. Trimming removed 5 bases from V and 4 bases from J, with 20 bases in between. The CDR3 contains 17 residues. Authors' methods: Amplifying reference gene primers gave estimates of nucleated cell counts. The data were produced by immunoSEQ multiplex PCR, yet TCRdb's version contains in-frame clones alone and is incomplete. The V and J calls and clone size are taken from that table; D and trimming were inferred from the DNA. The sample has a few hundred thousand clones; about 89% are singletons.

This receptor was identified in a woman aged 25 to 39 with COVID-19, enrolled during active disease. Sample: peripheral blood. The chain is built from TRBV7-6 and TRBJ2-2; a weak D match, TRBD2 (5 bases). The chain's CDR3 is CASSPREGQTFTGELFF. CDR3 nucleotide sequence: TGTGCCAGCAGCCCCCGTGAGGGCCAGACCTTCACCGGGGAGCTGTTTTTT.